Described below is a single T cell receptor beta chain sequence and its context. Its antigen is not known. Expressed TCRB transcripts were sequenced because the entire RNA isolate underwent reverse transcription. Some clones are missing from TCRdb's copy, which holds only in-frame ones; the method was immunoSEQ multiplex PCR. The sample holds around 350,000 clones, about 12% seen once. Trimming cost V 4 bases and J 3 bases; bases outside gene matches: 5. CDR1 and CDR2 (germline): SGHAT, FQNNGV. This CDR3 spans 14 amino acids. The sample comes from a study of beta chain features in type 1 diabetes. Study-wide results and limits: Equally in patients and controls, shorter templates might have been favored by PCR.

The TCR was taken from a man aged 18 to 30 in good health. The specimen sequenced was naive CD4+ T cells from blood. V usage is TRBV11-2 and J usage is TRBJ2-5; 7 positions match TRBD1. CDR3: CASSWGQTKETQYF. For the CDR3, the DNA is TGTGCCAGCAGCTGGGGACAGACCAAAGAGACCCAGTACTTC.